This is a list of T cell receptor beta chains from one sample in a study of T-cell reconstitution after alpha-beta-depleted transplantation in children. One entry per CDR3 protein, called by TCRdb with MiXCR from the PCR reads. The sample records hundreds of thousands of distinct CDR3 sequences, about 10% being singletons. Sequencing was performed on PBMCs from the stem cell graft donor, taken from the stem cell graft. These receptors were obtained from a human donor who donated a stem cell graft to a child with acute myeloid leukemia. Each CDR3 is given with its conserved first and last residue.

TRBV19	TRBJ2-1	CASRGRSSYNEQFF
TRBV3-1	TRBJ2-1	CASSQEVLAGPGNEQFF
TRBV12-5	TRBJ1-1	CASGLAGGDEAFF
TRBV12-3/TRBV12-4	TRBJ2-3	CASNTPTTDTQYF
TRBV14	TRBJ2-3	CASSPPGTGSETDTQYF
TRBV7-8	TRBJ2-2	CATRIFTNTGELFF
TRBV12-3/TRBV12-4	TRBJ2-1	CASSLFSTEQFF
TRBV7-2	TRBJ2-5	CASSLSDRGRETQYF
TRBV20-1	TRBJ1-2	CSAAGTGIYGYTF
TRBV27	TRBJ1-6	CASSTQGGAGSPLHF
TRBV27	TRBJ1-1	CASRSRGGACFF
TRBV5-4	TRBJ2-5	CASSFITDEETQYF
TRBV3-1	TRBJ2-7	CASSQDAGRIYEQYF
TRBV20-1	TRBJ2-3	CSARVIQGATDTQYF
TRBV6-5	TRBJ2-1	CASSKSGGREQFF
TRBV7-2	TRBJ2-7	CASSLAQASYEQYF
TRBV24-1	TRBJ2-3	CATSDAGTGSGTQYF
TRBV2	TRBJ1-6	CASSEAGGSPLHF
TRBV10-3	TRBJ2-7	CAISLRETTLYEQYF
TRBV4-3	TRBJ1-4	CASSQGTGRPSEKLFF
TRBV12-3/TRBV12-4	TRBJ1-2	CASSPRATGINYGYTF
TRBV7-2	TRBJ1-1	CASSLGGQPNTEAFF
TRBV28	TRBJ2-7	CASSPHDKEYEQYF
TRBV30	TRBJ2-1	CAWSRGDYNEQFF
TRBV6-2/TRBV6-3	TRBJ1-5	CASRSTGGQNQPQHF
TRBV6-1	TRBJ1-6	CASSQGRKNSPLHF
TRBV5-6	TRBJ2-7	CASSLSLRGTSGSTLYEQYF
TRBV29-1	TRBJ2-3	CSVEDTQYF
TRBV20-1	TRBJ2-3	CSAYSLGGSRPDTQYF
TRBV4-2	TRBJ1-1	CASSQEGPNTEAFF
TRBV24-1	TRBJ2-1	CATRRGAEQFF
TRBV20-1	TRBJ1-1	CSAPRLRGGGTEAFF
TRBV5-1	TRBJ1-1	CASSLLQGTEREAFF
TRBV12-3/TRBV12-4	TRBJ1-2	CASSPGVLNYGYTF
TRBV29-1	TRBJ1-4	CSAGEIFEKLFF
TRBV20-1	TRBJ2-3	CSARDGRGVDTQYF
TRBV7-3	TRBJ2-6	CASSSRQAGANVLTF
TRBV12-3/TRBV12-4	TRBJ1-1	CASSLTRNTEAFF
TRBV5-6	TRBJ1-1	CASSLDRRVNTEAFF
TRBV12-3/TRBV12-4	TRBJ2-3	CASSLGLDTQYF
TRBV12-3/TRBV12-4	TRBJ2-1	CASSFVGLAGDEQFF
TRBV30	TRBJ2-1	CAWRLASEQFF
TRBV20-1	TRBJ2-7	CSATKDERQYF
TRBV5-1	TRBJ2-6	CASSLEVPGANVLTF
TRBV4-3	TRBJ2-3	CASSQDGRVTDTQYF
TRBV24-1	TRBJ2-1	CATSDQTRSRVNPLNNEQFF
TRBV12-3/TRBV12-4	TRBJ2-1	CALCLTLAGVFSNYNEQFF
TRBV7-2	TRBJ1-1	CASSLGSGIMNTEAFF
TRBV19	TRBJ2-2	CASSRRQGVEELFF
TRBV20-1	TRBJ2-5	CSARDRREGLETQYF
TRBV7-2	TRBJ1-2	CASSSLRGNGYTF
TRBV7-2	TRBJ2-7	CASSLGGRHLSYEQYF
TRBV3-1	TRBJ1-2	CASSPQGYGYTF
TRBV4-2	TRBJ2-3	CASSQEADTQYF
TRBV4-3	TRBJ2-3	CASSQDSGGTDTQYF
TRBV29-1	TRBJ2-1	CSVQGGLAYNEQFF
TRBV11-3	TRBJ2-3	CASSSRQGVDTQYF